Following are 13 T cell receptor beta chains from one sample sequenced in a study of Graves' ophthalmopathy and Graves' hyperthyroidism. The authors amplified TCR beta CDR3 regions, and they did so from RNA transcripts for repertoire sequencing. In the first round, RT-PCR was carried out with HTBI primers, and a multiplex PCR formed the second round. One entry per CDR3 protein, called by TCRdb with MiXCR from the multiplex PCR reads. Of hundreds of thousands of distinct CDR3 sequences listed, 22% are singletons. Material for sequencing was peripheral blood. The receptor set was obtained from a young woman with stable Graves' hyperthyroidism. Some clones in this sample may be carry-over from other donors' samples.

This clonotype was seen many times. V usage is TRBV27 and J usage is TRBJ1-1; 9 nucleotides match TRBD1. The germline V gene has CDR1 MNHEY and CDR2 SMNVEV (reference sequence). The trim removed 5 bases at V and 1 base at J, leaving 2 bases unmatched. This CDR3 has 14 residues. DNA for the CDR3: TGTGCCAGCAGTCCGACAGGGGGGAACACTGAAGCTTTCTTT. The encoded protein is CASSPTGGNTEAFF.

This clonotype was observed a few times. A clone one base away is much larger, so this may be a read error. The chain recombines TRBV9 with TRBJ1-1; D remains ambiguous. The germline V gene encodes CDR1 SGDLS and CDR2 YYNGEE. The CDR3 extends over 12 amino acids. For the CDR3, the DNA is TGTGCCAGCAGCGTAGGCGACACTGAAGCTTGCTTT. Amino acid sequence: CASSVGDTEACF.

This clonotype has a count of ten or more. V usage is TRBV6-1 and J usage is TRBJ1-2; a weak D match, TRBD1 (5 bases). The CDR3 contains 15 residues. Germline V gene sequence: CDR1 MNHNS, CDR2 SASEGT. Trimming removed 3 bases from V and 4 bases from J, with 15 bases in between. CDR3 nucleotides: TGTGCCAGCAGTGATGGACATACCGAACTCTATGGCTACACCTTC. Residues: CASSDGHTELYGYTF.

This clonotype was seen many times. This sequence joins TRBV12-3 or TRBV12-4 and TRBJ1-1; no clear D gene. V lost 3 bases and J 6 bases, leaving 20 bases between the germline ends. There are 16 residues in the CDR3. CDR3 amino acids: CASSFVPGRRPSEAFF. CDR3 bases: TGTGCCAGCAGTTTTGTCCCAGGACGCAGGCCCTCTGAAGCTTTCTTT.

In this sample, this clonotype turned up many times. The J gene is TRBJ1-5, the V gene TRBV5-4, with D hard to call. Germline lookup yields CDR1 SGHNT and CDR2 YYREEE (reference sequence). The CDR3 totals 13 residues. With 0 bases removed from V and 7 bases from J, the gap between germline ends came to 8 bases. The CDR3 reads CASSLGVQQPQHF. The DNA for the CDR3 is TGTGCCAGCAGCTTGGGTGTACAGCAGCCCCAGCATTTT.

This clonotype has a count of ten or more. The genes are TRBV6-2 or TRBV6-3 and TRBJ2-2; D unresolved. The V end was cut by 7 bases, the J end by 2 bases, with 11 bases between. The CDR3 runs 14 residues. Germline values: CDR1 MNHEY, CDR2 SVGEGT. The CDR3 DNA reads TGTGCCAGCATTCGGAACGGTAACACCGGGGAGCTGTTTTTT. The encoded protein is CASIRNGNTGELFF.

At least ten counts were recorded for this clonotype. V is TRBV27 and J is TRBJ1-1; D perhaps matches TRBD1 (6 bases). Trimming removed 5 bases at V and 9 bases at J, with 13 bases between. CDR1 is MNHEY and CDR2 is SMNVEV in the germline V gene (reference sequence). The CDR3 extends over 12 amino acids. This CDR3 reads CASSRYREQAFF. CDR3 nucleotides: TGTGCCAGCAGTCGATACAGGGAACAAGCTTTCTTT.

The table lists this clonotype with many counts. V and J are TRBV7-2 and TRBJ1-3; a weak D match, TRBD1 (6 bases). The CDR3 has 15 residues. Trimming removed 4 bases at V and 0 bases at J, with 10 bases between. The V gene's germline CDR1 is SGHTA and CDR2 FQGNSA. CDR3 sequence (DNA): TGTGCCAGCAGCTCCGACAGGAGCTCTGGAAACACCATATATTTT. It encodes CASSSDRSSGNTIYF.

A few counts support this clonotype. The CDR3 nucleotides are TGTGCCAGCCTGGACAGTTTGAACACTGAAGCTTTCTTT. Its protein product is CASLDSLNTEAFF. The chain is built from TRBV28 and TRBJ1-1; a possible D gene is TRBD1 (6 bases). The germline gives CDR1 MDHEN, CDR2 SYDVKM. The CDR3 is 13 amino acids. V was cut by 8 bases and J by 0 bases, with 10 bases left in between.

This clonotype appeared many times. V gene TRBV19 combines with J gene TRBJ1-6; D not certain. V was shortened by 7 bases and J by 10 bases, with 14 bases between the two germline ends. The CDR3 is made up of 13 amino acids. Germline CDR1 is LNHDA and CDR2 is SQIVND (reference sequence). This CDR3 is CASKEPAGSPLHF. As DNA, the CDR3 is TGTGCCAGTAAGGAGCCGGCAGGATCACCCCTCCACTTT.

This clonotype was picked up many times. The chain joins TRBV30 to TRBJ2-7; a possible D gene is TRBD1 (5 bases). Trimming pared 2 bases from V and 4 bases from J, leaving 6 bases between. This CDR3 has 11 residues. Germline V gives CDR1 GTSNPN, CDR2 SVGIG (reference sequence). CDR3 nucleotide sequence: TGTGCCTGGAGTCCAGGGTACGAGCAGTACTTC. Translating gives CAWSPGYEQYF.

The genes are TRBV27 and TRBJ2-5, with TRBD2 matching 13 bases. This CDR3 comprises 16 residues. The V gene's germline CDR1 is MNHEY and CDR2 SMNVEV (reference sequence). Unmatched junction bases numbered 3, after V lost 2 bases and J lost 3 bases. CDR3: CASSLGLAGAKETQYF. For the CDR3, the DNA is TGTGCCAGCAGTTTAGGACTAGCGGGAGCTAAAGAGACCCAGTACTTC.

This clonotype was seen ten or more times. One junction end does not reproduce the germline sequence, and a read error may be involved. V and J are TRBV2 and TRBJ2-2, with a tentative D call TRBD1 (6 bases). Per germline, CDR1 SNHLY and CDR2 FYNNEI. This CDR3 is 15 amino acids long. CDR3 residues: CASSGPQGRPGELVF. DNA of the CDR3: TGTGCCAGCAGTGGACCGCAGGGGCGTCCCGGGGAGCTGGTTTTT.